The next 4 T cell receptor beta chains were all read from a single sample in a study of T cells in women clearing cervical HPV infection. Clones were sequenced by immunoSEQ multiplex PCR, and TCRdb holds only the in-frame ones, with some missing. The table for this sample gives roughly 35,000 clones. Sequencing was performed on blood buffy coat. These receptors were taken from a woman between 18 and 70 years old with a cervical HPV16 infection that either progressed to CIN3+ or cleared (not recorded which).

Concerning this clone itself: The CDR3 end falls 3 residues outside the read, so it is completed with the germline J gene. The chain uses TRBV5-1 and TRBJ2-2; the D gene is possibly TRBD2 (6 bases). CDR3 length: 16 amino acids. Germline V CDR1 and CDR2: SGHRS, YFSETQ. V gave up 0 bases and J gave up 4 bases, with 13 bases separating them. CDR3 DNA (partial): TGCGCCAGCAGCTTGGCCGGGGGTTGGAGCACCGGGGAG. Translating gives CASSLAGGWSTGE. The CDR3 in its entirety is CASSLAGGWSTGELFF. The variable domain in full, with the rest retrieved from reference TRBV5-1 and TRBJ2-2, is KAGVTQTPRYLIKTRGQQVTLSCSPISGHRSVSWYQQTPGQGLQFLFEYFSETQRNKGNFPGRFSGRQFSNSRSEMNVSTLELGDSALYLCASSLAGGWSTGELFFGEGSRLTVL.

On this clone itself: The read stops 3 residues short of the end of the CDR3; the missing end is completed from the germline J gene. The chain employs TRBV7-8 and TRBJ2-7; tentatively, D is TRBD2 (5 bases). This CDR3 region has 14 residues. CDR1 and CDR2 from the germline V gene are SGHVS and FQNEAQ. V gave up 3 bases and J gave up 6 bases, with 15 bases separating them. CDR3 DNA, as far as it was read: TGTGCCAGCAGCTTTTTCGTGTCGGGGTTCGAG. Translation: CASSFFVSGFE. The CDR3 reads in full as CASSFFVSGFEQYF. Complete variable domain (other parts from reference TRBV7-8 and TRBJ2-7): GAGVSQSPRYKVAKRGQDVALRCDPISGHVSLFWYQQALGQGPEFLTYFQNEAQLDKSGLPSDRFFAERPEGSVSTLKIQRTQQEDSAVYLCASSFFVSGFEQYFGPGTRLTVT.

Worth noting for this clone: Read data end 3 residues before the CDR3 end; the end is taken from the germline J gene. The chain uses TRBV7-6 and TRBJ2-7, with 10 bases matching TRBD1. J gave up 0 bases and V 5 bases, and 4 bases lay outside the gene matches. There are 15 residues in the CDR3. Germline CDR1 SGHVS, CDR2 FNYEAQ. Incomplete CDR3 DNA: TGTGCCAGCAGCCCGGGACAGGGGAGCTCCTACGAG. Its translation: CASSPGQGSSYE. The full CDR3 protein reads CASSPGQGSSYEQYF.

About this clone itself: The read halts 3 residues ahead of the CDR3 end, with the missing end drawn from the germline J gene. The rearrangement links TRBV2 to TRBJ2-7; 12 bases are shared with TRBD2. The germline V gene encodes CDR1 SNHLY and CDR2 FYNNEI. This CDR3 is built from 14 residues. V shed 6 bases, J shed 5 bases, and the junction held 5 bases outside the gene matches. The CDR3 spells CASRGLAGNNEQYF. The CDR3 DNA, read in part, is TGTGCCAGCAGAGGACTAGCGGGAAACAACGAG.